This TCR beta chain was recovered during a study of identifying expanded T cells in peripheral blood. The assay was immunoSEQ multiplex PCR, and TCRdb's table has in-frame clones only and misses some. The data show 95,000 to 100,000 clones, around 90% seen once. The study, taken as a whole, reports: Across healthy donors, higher total template counts meant significantly greater approximately two-week count variance. Around 1.2 clones differed between technical replicates, versus approximately 17 and 20 over time.

Worth noting for this clone: Its specificity is not known.

Collection occurred without any documented infections or immune events in donors. Source material: blood. This TCR was sampled from a person between 18 and 75 years old in good health.

CDR3 protein: CASTNSRGTEAFF. The CDR3 nucleotides are TGTGCCAGCACCAACTCGAGAGGGACTGAAGCTTTCTTT. The genes are TRBV7-9 and TRBJ1-1; no clear D gene. The CDR3 contains 13 residues. V was cut by 7 bases and J by 5 bases, with 14 bases left in between. Germline CDR1 reads SEHNR; CDR2 reads FQNEAQ (reference sequence).